This TCR beta chain originates from a study of blood T cells in healthy people across ages. The CDR3 has 15 amino acids. Germline-derived CDR1 and CDR2 are MNHNS and SASEGT. Combining a sample-barcoded 5' primer with a J-beta primer mix, a second PCR ran for roughly 7 to 12 cycles. Each CDR3 protein is one row after TCRdb ran MiXCR on the 5' RACE reads. The data hold over 500,000 distinct CDR3 sequences, with 52% observed a single time. The rearrangement joins TRBV6-1 to TRBJ2-1; 8 bases match TRBD2. The DNA end is a closer match to TRBJ2-7, so the J assignment may be wrong. This TCR came from an elderly woman in good health. The sequenced material came from blood. CDR3 in amino acids: CASRALAASDNEQYF. CDR3 DNA sequence: TGTGCCAGCAGGGCACTAGCGGCGAGCGACAATGAGCAGTACTTC.